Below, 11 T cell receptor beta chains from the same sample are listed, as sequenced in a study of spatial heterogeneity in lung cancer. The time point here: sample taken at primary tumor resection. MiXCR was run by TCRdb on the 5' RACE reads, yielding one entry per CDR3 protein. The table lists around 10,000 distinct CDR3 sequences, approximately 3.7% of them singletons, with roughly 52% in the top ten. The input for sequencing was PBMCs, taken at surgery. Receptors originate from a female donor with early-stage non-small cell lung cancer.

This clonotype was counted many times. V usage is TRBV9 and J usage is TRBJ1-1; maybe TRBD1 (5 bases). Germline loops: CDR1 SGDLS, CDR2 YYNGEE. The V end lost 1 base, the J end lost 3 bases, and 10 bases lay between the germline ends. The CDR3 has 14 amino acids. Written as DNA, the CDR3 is TGTGCCAGCAGCGTACAGGACACGTACACTGAAGCTTTCTTT. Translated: CASSVQDTYTEAFF.

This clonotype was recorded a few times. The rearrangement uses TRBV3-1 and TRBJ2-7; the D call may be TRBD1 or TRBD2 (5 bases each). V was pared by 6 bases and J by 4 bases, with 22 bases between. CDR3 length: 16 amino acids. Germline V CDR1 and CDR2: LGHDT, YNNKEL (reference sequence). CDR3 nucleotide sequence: TGTGCCAGCAGAACCTCGCGAGGGGAGCGGATGTACGAGCAGTACTTC. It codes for CASRTSRGERMYEQYF.

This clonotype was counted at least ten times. Written as DNA, the CDR3 is TGCGCCAGCAGTGGGACAGCGAACACTGAAGCTTTCTTT. Amino acid sequence: CASSGTANTEAFF. The chain uses TRBV5-1 and TRBJ1-1, with 7 nucleotides matching TRBD1. CDR1 is SGHRS, CDR2 YFSETQ, per germline. This CDR3 has 13 amino acids. Losses at the gene ends were 5 bases for V and 1 base for J; bases not matched to a gene: 2.

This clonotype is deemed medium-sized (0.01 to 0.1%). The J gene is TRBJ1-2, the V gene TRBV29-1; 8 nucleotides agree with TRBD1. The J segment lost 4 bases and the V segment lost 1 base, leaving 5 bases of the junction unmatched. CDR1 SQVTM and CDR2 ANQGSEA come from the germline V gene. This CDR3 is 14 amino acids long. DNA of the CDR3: TGCAGCGTTGAAGCAGGGGGCGAGAGCTATGGCTACACCTTC. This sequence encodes CSVEAGGESYGYTF.

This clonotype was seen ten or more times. CDR3 nucleotide sequence: TGTGCCAGCAGCTCGGATAGCGGGAGTGATGAGCAGTTCTTC. Amino acids: CASSSDSGSDEQFF. The genes are TRBV7-4 and TRBJ2-1; 9 bases line up with TRBD2. This CDR3 has 14 residues. Germline values: CDR1 SGHVT, CDR2 SQSDAQ. The ends lost 4 bases at V and 8 bases at J; junction bases unmatched: 6.

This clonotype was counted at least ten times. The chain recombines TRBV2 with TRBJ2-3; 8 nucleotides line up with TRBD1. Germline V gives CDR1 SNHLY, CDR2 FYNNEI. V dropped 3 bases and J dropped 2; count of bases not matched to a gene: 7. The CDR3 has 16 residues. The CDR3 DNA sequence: TGTGCCAGCAGTGATCGGACAGGGTCCCACACAGATACGCAGTATTTT. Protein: CASSDRTGSHTDTQYF.

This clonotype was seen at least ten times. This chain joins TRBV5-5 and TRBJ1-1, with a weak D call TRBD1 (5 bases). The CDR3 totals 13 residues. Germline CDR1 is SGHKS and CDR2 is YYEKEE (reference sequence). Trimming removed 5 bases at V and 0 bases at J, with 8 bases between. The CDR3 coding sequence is TGTGCCAGCAGATGGGACCTGAACACTGAAGCTTTCTTT. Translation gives CASRWDLNTEAFF.

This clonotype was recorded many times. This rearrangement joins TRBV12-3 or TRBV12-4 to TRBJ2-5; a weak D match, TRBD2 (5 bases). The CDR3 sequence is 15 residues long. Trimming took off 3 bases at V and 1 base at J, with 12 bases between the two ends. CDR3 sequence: CASSFASGFQETQYF. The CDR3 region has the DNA TGTGCCAGCAGTTTCGCGTCGGGGTTCCAAGAGACCCAGTACTTC.

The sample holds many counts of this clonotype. The CDR3 coding sequence is TGTGCCAGCAGCGCTGAACAGGGAACCTACAATGAGCAGTTCTTC. Protein: CASSAEQGTYNEQFF. V usage is TRBV9 and J usage is TRBJ2-1; TRBD1 is a possible D gene (6 bases). This CDR3 is built from 15 residues. Germline V gene sequence: CDR1 SGDLS, CDR2 YYNGEE. Between the trimmed V and J ends, which lost 3 bases and 2 bases, there was a span of 12 bases.

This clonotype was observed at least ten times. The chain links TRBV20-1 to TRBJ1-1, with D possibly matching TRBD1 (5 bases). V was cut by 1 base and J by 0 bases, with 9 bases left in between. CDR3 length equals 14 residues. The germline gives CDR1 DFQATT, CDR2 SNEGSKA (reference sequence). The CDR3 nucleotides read TGCAGTGCTAGAGTAGGGACGGTGAACACTGAAGCTTTCTTT. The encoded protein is CSARVGTVNTEAFF.

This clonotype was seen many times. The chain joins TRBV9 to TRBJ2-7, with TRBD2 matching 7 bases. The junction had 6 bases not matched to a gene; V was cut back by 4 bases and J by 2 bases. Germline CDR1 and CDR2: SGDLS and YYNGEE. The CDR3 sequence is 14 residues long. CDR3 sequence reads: CASSPRGDAYEQYF. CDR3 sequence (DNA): TGTGCCAGCAGCCCCCGGGGGGACGCCTACGAGCAGTACTTC.